The T cell receptor beta chain described here comes from a study of shared clonotypes between healthy human individuals. Profiled with immunoSEQ multiplex PCR; TCRdb holds only in-frame clones, not every one. The sample holds some 1.5 million clones, 95% to 99% seen once. Germline CDR1 and CDR2: SNHLY and FYNNEI. The ends lost 8 bases at V and 0 bases at J; junction bases unmatched: 8. The CDR3 contains 15 residues. This rearrangement joins TRBV2 to TRBJ2-3; 7 bases match TRBD1. Sequenced: naive CD4+ T cells sorted from blood. Subset in this sample: CD45RA+ positively selected. The TCR was taken from a man in his thirties or forties in good health. As DNA, the CDR3 is TGTGCCAGCTGCCGGGACAGACCTAGCACAGATACGCAGTATTTT. Its protein is CASCRDRPSTDTQYF.